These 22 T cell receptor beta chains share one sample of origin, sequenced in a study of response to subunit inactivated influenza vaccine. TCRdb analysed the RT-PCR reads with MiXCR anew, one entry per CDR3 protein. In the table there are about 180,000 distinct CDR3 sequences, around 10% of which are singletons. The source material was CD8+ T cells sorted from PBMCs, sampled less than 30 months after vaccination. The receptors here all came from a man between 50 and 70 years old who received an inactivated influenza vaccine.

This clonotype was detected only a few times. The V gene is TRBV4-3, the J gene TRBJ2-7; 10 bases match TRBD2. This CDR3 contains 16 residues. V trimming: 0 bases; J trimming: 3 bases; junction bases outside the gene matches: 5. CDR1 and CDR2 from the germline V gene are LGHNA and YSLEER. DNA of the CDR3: TGCGCCAGCAGCCAAGAAGCGGGACTAGCGCTCTACGAGCAGTACTTC. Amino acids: CASSQEAGLALYEQYF.

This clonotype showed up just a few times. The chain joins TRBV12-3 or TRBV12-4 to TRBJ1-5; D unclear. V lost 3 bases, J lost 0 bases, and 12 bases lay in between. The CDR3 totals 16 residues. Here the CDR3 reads CASSLRETYSNQPQHF. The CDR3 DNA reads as TGTGCCAGCAGTTTGCGGGAAACTTATAGCAATCAGCCCCAGCATTTT.

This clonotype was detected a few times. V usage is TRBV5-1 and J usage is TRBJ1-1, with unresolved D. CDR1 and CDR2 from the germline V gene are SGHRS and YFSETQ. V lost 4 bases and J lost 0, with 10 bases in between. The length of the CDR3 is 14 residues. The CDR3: CASSPDTMNTEAFF. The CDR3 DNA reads TGCGCCAGCAGCCCAGACACCATGAACACTGAAGCTTTCTTT.

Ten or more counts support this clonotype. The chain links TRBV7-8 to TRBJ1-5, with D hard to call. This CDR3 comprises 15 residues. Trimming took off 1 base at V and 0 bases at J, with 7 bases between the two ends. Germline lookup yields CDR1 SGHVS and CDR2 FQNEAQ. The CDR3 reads CASSLGAASNQPQHF. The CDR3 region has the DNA TGTGCCAGCAGCTTAGGGGCCGCTAGCAATCAGCCCCAGCATTTT.

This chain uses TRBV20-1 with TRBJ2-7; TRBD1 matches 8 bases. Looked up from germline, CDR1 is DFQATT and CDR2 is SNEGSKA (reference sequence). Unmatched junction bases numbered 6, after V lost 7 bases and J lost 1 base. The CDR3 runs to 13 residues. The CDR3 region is CSDHYRGSYEQYF. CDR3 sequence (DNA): TGCAGTGATCACTACAGGGGGTCCTACGAGCAGTACTTC.

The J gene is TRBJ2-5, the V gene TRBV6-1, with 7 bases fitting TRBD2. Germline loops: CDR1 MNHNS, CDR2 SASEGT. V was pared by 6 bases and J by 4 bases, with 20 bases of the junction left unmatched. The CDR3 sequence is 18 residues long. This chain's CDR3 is CASRLNFERGPSSETQYF. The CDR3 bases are TGTGCCAGCAGACTTAACTTCGAGCGGGGACCATCGTCAGAGACCCAGTACTTC.

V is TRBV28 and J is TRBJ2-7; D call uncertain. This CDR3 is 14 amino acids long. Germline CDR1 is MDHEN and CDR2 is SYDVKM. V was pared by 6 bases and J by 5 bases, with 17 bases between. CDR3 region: CASSRDIPADEQYF. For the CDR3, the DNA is TGTGCCAGCAGCCGAGACATACCTGCCGACGAGCAGTACTTC.

CDR3 in amino acids: CAWSPGEQQNNYGYTF. CDR3 nucleotides: TGTGCCTGGAGCCCCGGAGAGCAACAAAATAACTATGGCTACACCTTC. The V and J genes are TRBV30 and TRBJ1-2; no reliable D call. V lost 3 bases to trimming and J lost 1 base, with 18 bases between them. Germline V gene lookup returns CDR1 GTSNPN and CDR2 SVGIG (reference sequence). The CDR3 runs 16 residues.

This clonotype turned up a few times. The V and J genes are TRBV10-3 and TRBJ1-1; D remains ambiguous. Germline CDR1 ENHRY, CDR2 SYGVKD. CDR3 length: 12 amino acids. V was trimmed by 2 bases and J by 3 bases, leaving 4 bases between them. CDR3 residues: CAISEDYTEAFF. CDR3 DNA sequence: TGTGCCATCAGTGAGGACTACACTGAAGCTTTCTTT.

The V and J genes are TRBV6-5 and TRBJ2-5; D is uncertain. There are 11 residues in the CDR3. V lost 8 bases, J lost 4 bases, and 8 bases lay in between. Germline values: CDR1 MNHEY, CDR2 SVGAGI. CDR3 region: CASLESETQYF. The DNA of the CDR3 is TGTGCCAGCCTGGAATCAGAGACCCAGTACTTC.

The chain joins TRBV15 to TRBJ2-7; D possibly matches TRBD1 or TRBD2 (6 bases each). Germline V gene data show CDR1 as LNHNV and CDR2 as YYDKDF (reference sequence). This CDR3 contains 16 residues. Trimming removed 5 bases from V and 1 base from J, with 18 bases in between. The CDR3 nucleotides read TGTGCCACCAGCGGTCCCGGTGGGGGGCGGTCCTACGAGCAGTACTTC. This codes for CATSGPGGGRSYEQYF.

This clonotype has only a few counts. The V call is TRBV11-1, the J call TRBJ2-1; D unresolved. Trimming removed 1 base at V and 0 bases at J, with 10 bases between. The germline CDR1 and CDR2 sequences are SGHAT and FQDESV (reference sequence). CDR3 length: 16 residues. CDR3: CASSLEGRSSYNEQFF. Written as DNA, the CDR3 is TGTGCCAGCAGCTTAGAGGGCAGGAGCTCCTACAATGAGCAGTTCTTC.

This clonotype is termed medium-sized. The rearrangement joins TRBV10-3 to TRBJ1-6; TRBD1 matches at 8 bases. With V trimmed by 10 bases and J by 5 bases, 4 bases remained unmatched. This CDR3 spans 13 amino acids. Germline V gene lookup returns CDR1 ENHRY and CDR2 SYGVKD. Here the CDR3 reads CASKTGDNSPLHF. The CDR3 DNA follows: TGTGCCAGCAAGACAGGGGATAATTCACCCCTCCACTTT.

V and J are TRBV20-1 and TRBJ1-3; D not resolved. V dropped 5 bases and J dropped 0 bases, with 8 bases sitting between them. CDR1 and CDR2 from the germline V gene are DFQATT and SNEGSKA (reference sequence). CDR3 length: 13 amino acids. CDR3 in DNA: TGCAGTGCTCCAGAGCTCTCTGGAAACACCATATATTTT. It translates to CSAPELSGNTIYF.

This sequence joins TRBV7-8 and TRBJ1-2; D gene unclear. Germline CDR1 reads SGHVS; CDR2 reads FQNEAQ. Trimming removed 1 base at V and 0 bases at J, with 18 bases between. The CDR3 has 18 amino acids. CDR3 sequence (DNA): TGTGCCAGCAGCTTAGGCATGCCCCCTAGCCTCCCTAACTATGGCTACACCTTC. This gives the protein CASSLGMPPSLPNYGYTF.

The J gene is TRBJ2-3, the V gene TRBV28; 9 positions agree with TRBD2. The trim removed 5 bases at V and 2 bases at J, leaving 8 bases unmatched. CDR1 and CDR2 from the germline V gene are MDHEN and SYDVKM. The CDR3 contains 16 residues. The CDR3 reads CASSRQLAGYTDTQYF. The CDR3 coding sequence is TGTGCCAGCAGTCGACAGCTAGCGGGGTACACAGATACGCAGTATTTT.

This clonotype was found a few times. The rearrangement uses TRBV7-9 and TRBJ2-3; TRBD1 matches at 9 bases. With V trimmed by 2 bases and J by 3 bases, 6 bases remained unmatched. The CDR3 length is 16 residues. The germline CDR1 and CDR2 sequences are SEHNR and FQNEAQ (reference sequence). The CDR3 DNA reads TGTGCCAGCAGCTTACCGGACAGGGGCCCTACAGATACGCAGTATTTT. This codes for CASSLPDRGPTDTQYF.

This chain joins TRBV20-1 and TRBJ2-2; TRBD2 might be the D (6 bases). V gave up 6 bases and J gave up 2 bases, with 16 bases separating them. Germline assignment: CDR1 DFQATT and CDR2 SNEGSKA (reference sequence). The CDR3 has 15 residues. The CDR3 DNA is TGCAGTGCCGCGGGACGAAATTTAAACACCGGGGAGCTGTTTTTT. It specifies CSAAGRNLNTGELFF.

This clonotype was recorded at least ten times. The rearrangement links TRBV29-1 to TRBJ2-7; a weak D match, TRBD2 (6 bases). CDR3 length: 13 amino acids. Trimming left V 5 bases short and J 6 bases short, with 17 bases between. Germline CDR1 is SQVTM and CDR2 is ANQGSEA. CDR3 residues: CSVTGLSLSEQYF. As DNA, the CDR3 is TGCAGCGTTACTGGACTAAGCCTTTCCGAGCAGTACTTC.

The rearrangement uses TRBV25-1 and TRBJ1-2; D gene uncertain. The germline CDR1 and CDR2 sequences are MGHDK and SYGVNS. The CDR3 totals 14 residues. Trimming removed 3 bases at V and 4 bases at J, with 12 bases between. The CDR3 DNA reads TGTGCCAGCAGTGACCTGAGGACCAGCTATGGCTACACCTTC. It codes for CASSDLRTSYGYTF.

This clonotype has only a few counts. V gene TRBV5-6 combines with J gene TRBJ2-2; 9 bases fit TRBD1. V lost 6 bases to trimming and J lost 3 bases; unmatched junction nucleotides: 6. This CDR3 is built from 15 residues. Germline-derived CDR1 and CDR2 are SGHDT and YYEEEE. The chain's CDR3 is CASTETGGDTGELFF. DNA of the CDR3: TGTGCCAGCACCGAGACAGGGGGGGACACCGGGGAGCTGTTTTTT.

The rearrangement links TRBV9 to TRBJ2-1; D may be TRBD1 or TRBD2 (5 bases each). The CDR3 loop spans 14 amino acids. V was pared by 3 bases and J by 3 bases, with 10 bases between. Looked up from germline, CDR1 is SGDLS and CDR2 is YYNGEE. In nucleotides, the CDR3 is TGTGCCAGCAGCGAGGGGAGTTACTACAATGAGCAGTTCTTC. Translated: CASSEGSYYNEQFF.